This TCR beta chain was obtained from a study of beta chain features in type 1 diabetes. Study findings and constraints: Patients with Type 1 diabetes showed moderately but significantly shorter TCRB CDR3s in all four CD4+ subsets.

The CDR3 extends over 15 amino acids. After removal of 4 bases from V and 9 bases from J, the junction contained 8 bases not matched to a gene. Germline V gives CDR1 LGHNA, CDR2 YSLEER. Reverse transcribing all isolated RNA meant expressed TCRB transcripts were sequenced. The average read count of naive, central memory and regulatory T cell samples was about 3.57 million. Produced via immunoSEQ multiplex PCR; TCRdb's table is partial and in-frame only. Of about 140,000 clones listed, approximately 9.8% were seen once; the top ten hold 0.55% to 0.65%. Purity exceeding 95% was reached by all sorted populations. This clone appeared a few times. Its specificity is not known.

The sequence came from a woman aged 40 to 50 in good health. The specimen was central memory CD4+ T cells from blood. The chain is built from TRBV4-3 and TRBJ1-6, with 8 bases fitting TRBD1. In DNA form, the CDR3 reads TGCGCCAGCAGCCGACCGGGACAGGCGGGTTCACCCCTCCACTTT. Its translation is CASSRPGQAGSPLHF.